Only one count was recorded for the clone carrying this TCR beta chain. The sample is drawn from a study of T cells in tumors and immune-related adverse events. Germline V gives CDR1 SGHAT, CDR2 FQNNGV. The CDR3 is 15 amino acids. Trimming took 0 bases from V and 2 from J, leaving 11 bases between them. Profiled with immunoSEQ multiplex PCR; TCRdb holds only in-frame clones, not every one. Among about 11,000 clones listed, under 95% were seen once. The chain couples TRBV11-2 to TRBJ2-7; D might be TRBD1 or TRBD2, each matching 6 bases. This TCR derives from a female donor with metastatic renal cell carcinoma. This material consisted of lymph node tissue, taken from a patient treated with anti-PD-1 therapy. The CDR3 protein is CASSLDPGAAYEQYF. CDR3 nucleotide sequence: TGTGCCAGCAGCTTAGACCCGGGGGCAGCCTACGAGCAGTACTTC.